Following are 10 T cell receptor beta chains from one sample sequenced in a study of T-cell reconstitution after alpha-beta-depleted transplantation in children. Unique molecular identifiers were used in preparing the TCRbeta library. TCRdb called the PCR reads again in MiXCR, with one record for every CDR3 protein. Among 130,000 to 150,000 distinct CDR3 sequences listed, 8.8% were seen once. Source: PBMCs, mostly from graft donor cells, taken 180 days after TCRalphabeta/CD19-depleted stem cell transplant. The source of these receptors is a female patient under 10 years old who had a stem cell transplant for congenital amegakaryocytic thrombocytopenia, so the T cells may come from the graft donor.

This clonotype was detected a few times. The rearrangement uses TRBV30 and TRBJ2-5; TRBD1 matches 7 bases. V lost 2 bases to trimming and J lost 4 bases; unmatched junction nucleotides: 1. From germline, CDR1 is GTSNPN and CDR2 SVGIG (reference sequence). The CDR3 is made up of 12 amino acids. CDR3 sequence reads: CAWSSGGETQYF. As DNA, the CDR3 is TGTGCCTGGAGTTCAGGGGGAGAGACCCAGTACTTC.

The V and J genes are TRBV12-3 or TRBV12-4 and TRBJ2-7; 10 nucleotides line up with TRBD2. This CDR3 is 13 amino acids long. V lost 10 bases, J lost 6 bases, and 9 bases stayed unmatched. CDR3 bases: TGTGCCACTGCCCTAGCGGGAGTTGGCGAGCAGTACTTC. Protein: CATALAGVGEQYF.

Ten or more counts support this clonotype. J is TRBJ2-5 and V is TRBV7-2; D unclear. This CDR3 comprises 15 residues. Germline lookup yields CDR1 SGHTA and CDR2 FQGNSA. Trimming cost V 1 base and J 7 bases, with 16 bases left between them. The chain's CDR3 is CASSLDSRTGGTQYF. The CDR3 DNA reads TGTGCCAGCAGCTTAGACAGCCGGACCGGTGGGACCCAGTACTTC. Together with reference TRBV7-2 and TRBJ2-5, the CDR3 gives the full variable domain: GAGVSQSPSNKVTEKGKDVELRCDPISGHTALYWYRQSLGQGLEFLIYFQGNSAPDKSGLPSDRFSAERTGGSVSTLTIQRTQQEDSAVYLCASSLDSRTGGTQYFGPGTRLLVL.

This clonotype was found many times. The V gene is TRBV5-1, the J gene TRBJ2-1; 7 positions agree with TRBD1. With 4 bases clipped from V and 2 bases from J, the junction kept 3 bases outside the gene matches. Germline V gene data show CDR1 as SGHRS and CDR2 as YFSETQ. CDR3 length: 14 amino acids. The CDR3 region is CASSQDRAYNEQFF. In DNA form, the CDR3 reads TGCGCCAGCAGCCAAGACAGGGCCTACAATGAGCAGTTCTTC. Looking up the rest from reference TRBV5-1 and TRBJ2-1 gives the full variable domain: KAGVTQTPRYLIKTRGQQVTLSCSPISGHRSVSWYQQTPGQGLQFLFEYFSETQRNKGNFPGRFSGRQFSNSRSEMNVSTLELGDSALYLCASSQDRAYNEQFFGPGTRLTVL.

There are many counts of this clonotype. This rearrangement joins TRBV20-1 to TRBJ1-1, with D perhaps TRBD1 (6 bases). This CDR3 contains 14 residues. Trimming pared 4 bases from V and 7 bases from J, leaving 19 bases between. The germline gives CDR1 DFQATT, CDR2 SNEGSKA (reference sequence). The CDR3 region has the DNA TGCAGTGCTATAAGTCGGACAGCGAGCGGTGAAGCTTTCTTT. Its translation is CSAISRTASGEAFF.

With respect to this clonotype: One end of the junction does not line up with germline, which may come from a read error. In nucleotides, the CDR3 is TGTGCCAGCAGCTTAGGAGCGAACACCTGGGAGCTGTTTTTT. As protein: CASSLGANTWELFF. This sequence joins TRBV7-9 and TRBJ2-2; D call uncertain. CDR1 SEHNR and CDR2 FQNEAQ come from the germline V gene (reference sequence). This CDR3 contains 14 residues.

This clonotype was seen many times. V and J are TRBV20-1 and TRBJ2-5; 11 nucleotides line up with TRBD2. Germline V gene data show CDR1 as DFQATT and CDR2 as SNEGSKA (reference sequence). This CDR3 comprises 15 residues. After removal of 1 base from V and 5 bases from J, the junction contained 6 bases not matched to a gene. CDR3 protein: CSARAPLAGDETQYF. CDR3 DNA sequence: TGCAGTGCTAGAGCCCCACTAGCGGGGGATGAGACCCAGTACTTC.

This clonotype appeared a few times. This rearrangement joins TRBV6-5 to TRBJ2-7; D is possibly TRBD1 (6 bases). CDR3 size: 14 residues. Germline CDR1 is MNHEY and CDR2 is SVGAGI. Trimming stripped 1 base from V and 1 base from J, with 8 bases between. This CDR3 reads CASSYFTGSYEQYF. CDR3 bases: TGTGCCAGCAGTTACTTCACAGGGTCCTACGAGCAGTACTTC.

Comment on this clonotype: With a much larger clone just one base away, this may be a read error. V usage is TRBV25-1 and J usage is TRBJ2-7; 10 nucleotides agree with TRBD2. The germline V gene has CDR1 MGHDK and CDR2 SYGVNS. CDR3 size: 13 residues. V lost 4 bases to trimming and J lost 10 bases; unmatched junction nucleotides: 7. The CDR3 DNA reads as TGTGCCAGCAGTGTCCTAGCGGGAGAAGACCAGTACTTC. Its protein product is CASSVLAGEDQYF.

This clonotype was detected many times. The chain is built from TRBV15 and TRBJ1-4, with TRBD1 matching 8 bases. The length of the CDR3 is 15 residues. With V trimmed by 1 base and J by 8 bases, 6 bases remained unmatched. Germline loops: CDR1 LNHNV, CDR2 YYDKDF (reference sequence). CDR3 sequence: CATSRVRGLVEKLFF. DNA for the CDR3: TGTGCCACCAGCAGAGTCAGGGGGCTCGTAGAAAAACTGTTTTTT.